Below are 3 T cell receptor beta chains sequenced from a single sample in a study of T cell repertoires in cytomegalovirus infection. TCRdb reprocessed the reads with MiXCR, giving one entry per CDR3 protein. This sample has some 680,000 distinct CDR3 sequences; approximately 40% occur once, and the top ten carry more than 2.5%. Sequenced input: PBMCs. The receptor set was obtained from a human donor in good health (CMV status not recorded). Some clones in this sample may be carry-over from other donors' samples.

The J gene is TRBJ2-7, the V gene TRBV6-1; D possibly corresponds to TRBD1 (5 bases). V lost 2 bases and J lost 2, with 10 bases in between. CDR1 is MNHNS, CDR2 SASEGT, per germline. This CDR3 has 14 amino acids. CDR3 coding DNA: TGTGCCAGCAGTGAATGGCAGGGAACCTACGAGCAGTACTTC. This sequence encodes CASSEWQGTYEQYF.

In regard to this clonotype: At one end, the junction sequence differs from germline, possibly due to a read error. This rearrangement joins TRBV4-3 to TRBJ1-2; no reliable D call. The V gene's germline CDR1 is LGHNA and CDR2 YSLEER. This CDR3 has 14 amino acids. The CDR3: CASSKEEGGYGYTF. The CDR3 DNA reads TGCGCCAGCAGCAAAGAGGAGGGCGGCTATGGCTACACCTTC.

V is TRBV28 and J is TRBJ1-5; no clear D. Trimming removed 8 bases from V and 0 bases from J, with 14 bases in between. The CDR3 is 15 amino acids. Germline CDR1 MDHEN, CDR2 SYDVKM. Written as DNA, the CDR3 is TGTGCCAGCGACGAATTATTGCATAGCAATCAGCCCCAGCATTTT. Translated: CASDELLHSNQPQHF.